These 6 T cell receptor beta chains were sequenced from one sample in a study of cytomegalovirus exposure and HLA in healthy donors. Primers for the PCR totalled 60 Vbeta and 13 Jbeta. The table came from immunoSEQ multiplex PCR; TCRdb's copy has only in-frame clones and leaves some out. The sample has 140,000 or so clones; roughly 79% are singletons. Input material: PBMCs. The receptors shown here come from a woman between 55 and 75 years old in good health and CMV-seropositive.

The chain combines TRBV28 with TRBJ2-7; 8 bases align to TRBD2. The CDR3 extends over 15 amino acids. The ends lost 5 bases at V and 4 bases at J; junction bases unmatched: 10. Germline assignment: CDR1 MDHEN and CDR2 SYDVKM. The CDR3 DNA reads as TGTGCCAGCAGTATGAGCGGGAGTAGCGGGTACGAGCAGTACTTC. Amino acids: CASSMSGSSGYEQYF.

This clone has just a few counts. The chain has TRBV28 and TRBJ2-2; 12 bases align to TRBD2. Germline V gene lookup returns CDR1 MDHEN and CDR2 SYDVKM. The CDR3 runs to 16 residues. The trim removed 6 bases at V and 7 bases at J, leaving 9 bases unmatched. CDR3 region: CASRDLTSGRGGELFF. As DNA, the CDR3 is TGTGCCAGCAGGGACCTGACTAGCGGGAGAGGCGGGGAGCTGTTTTTT.

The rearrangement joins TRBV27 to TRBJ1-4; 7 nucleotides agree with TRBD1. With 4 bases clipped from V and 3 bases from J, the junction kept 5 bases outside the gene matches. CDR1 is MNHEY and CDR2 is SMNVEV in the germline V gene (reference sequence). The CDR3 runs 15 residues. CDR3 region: CASSSSGQPNEKLFF. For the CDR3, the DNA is TGTGCCAGCAGTTCCTCGGGACAGCCTAATGAAAAACTGTTTTTT.

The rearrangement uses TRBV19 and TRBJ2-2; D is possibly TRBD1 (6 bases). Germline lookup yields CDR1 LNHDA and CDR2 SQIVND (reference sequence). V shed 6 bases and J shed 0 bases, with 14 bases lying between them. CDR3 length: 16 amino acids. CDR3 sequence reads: CASSPRGSANTGELFF. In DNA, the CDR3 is TGTGCCAGTAGCCCAAGGGGGTCCGCGAACACCGGGGAGCTGTTTTTT.

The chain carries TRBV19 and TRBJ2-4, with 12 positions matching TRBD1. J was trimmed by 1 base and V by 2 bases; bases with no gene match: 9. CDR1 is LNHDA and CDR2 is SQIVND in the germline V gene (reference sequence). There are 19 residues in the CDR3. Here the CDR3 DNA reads TGTGCCAGTAGTATACCCCGGGACAGGGGGCGCGTTGCCAAAAACATTCAGTACTTC. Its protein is CASSIPRDRGRVAKNIQYF.

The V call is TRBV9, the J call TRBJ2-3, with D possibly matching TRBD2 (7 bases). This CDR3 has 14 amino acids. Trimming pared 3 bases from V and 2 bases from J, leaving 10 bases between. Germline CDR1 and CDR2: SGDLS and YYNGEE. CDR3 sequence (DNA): TGTGCCAGCAGCGAGGGGGGGACCACAGATACGCAGTATTTT. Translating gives CASSEGGTTDTQYF. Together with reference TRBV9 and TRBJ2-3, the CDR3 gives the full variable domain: DSGVTQTPKHLITATGQRVTLRCSPRSGDLSVYWYQQSLDQGLQFLIQYYNGEERAKGNILERFSAQQFPDLHSELNLSSLELGDSALYFCASSEGGTTDTQYFGPGTRLTVL.